These 9 T cell receptor beta chains were all obtained from the same sample, sequenced in a study of control samples from healthy donors and cancer patients. Clones were read by immunoSEQ multiplex PCR, and TCRdb kept only the in-frame ones, dropping some. The sample has some 200,000 clones, over 80% seen once. The specimen sequenced was blood. The receptors derive from a man aged 18 to 29 in good health.

The chain has TRBV29-1 and TRBJ2-1; 8 positions match TRBD2. The junction had 6 bases not matched to a gene; V was cut back by 0 bases and J by 5 bases. CDR1 and CDR2 (germline): SQVTM, ANQGSEA. This CDR3 comprises 15 residues. CDR3 region: CSVEDFLAGHNEQFF. The CDR3 region has the DNA TGCAGCGTTGAAGATTTTCTAGCGGGTCACAATGAGCAGTTCTTC.

This clone appeared a single time. The chain joins TRBV6-2 or TRBV6-3 to TRBJ2-2, with D perhaps given as TRBD1 or TRBD2 (6 bases each). Deletions cut 0 bases from V and 7 bases from J, with 15 bases between. This CDR3 has 16 residues. Germline CDR1 and CDR2: MNHEY and SVGEGT. CDR3 protein: CASSYSPWGAGGELFF. DNA for the CDR3: TGTGCCAGCAGTTACTCTCCCTGGGGGGCTGGCGGGGAGCTGTTTTTT.

The chain recombines TRBV6-5 with TRBJ1-2; D unclear. Looked up from germline, CDR1 is MNHEY and CDR2 is SVGAGI. Trimming removed 4 bases at V and 7 bases at J, with 7 bases between. CDR3 length: 11 residues. CDR3 in DNA: TGTGCCAGCAGTTCAAGGATTGGCTACACCTTC. It specifies CASSSRIGYTF.

To note about this clone: The same CDR3 is also encoded by other DNA sequences in this sample. The chain links TRBV27 to TRBJ2-1; D not resolved. CDR1 and CDR2 from the germline V gene are MNHEY and SMNVEV (reference sequence). CDR3 length: 11 amino acids. Trimming shortened V by 9 bases and J by 8 bases, and 11 bases separated the two germline ends. The CDR3 reads CASSHSHEQFF. CDR3 bases: TGTGCCAGTAGCCATAGCCATGAGCAGTTCTTC.

This clone was counted a single time. The genes are TRBV6-5 and TRBJ1-4; TRBD1 might be the D (6 bases). The ends were cut back, 7 bases at V and 1 base at J, with 10 bases in the middle. Per the germline V gene, CDR1 is MNHEY and CDR2 is SVGAGI. The CDR3 runs to 14 residues. The CDR3 DNA reads TGTGCCAGCAAAGGGGGGTTAACTAATGAAAAACTGTTTTTT. Protein: CASKGGLTNEKLFF.

The J gene is TRBJ1-1, the V gene TRBV25-1; 9 bases line up with TRBD1. V trimming: 5 bases; J trimming: 3 bases; junction bases outside the gene matches: 13. The CDR3 runs to 17 residues. Looked up from germline, CDR1 is MGHDK and CDR2 is SYGVNS. Written as DNA, the CDR3 is TGTGCCAGCAGTCCGCTCCTATTCCGGGACAGGGACACTGAAGCTTTCTTT. This translates into CASSPLLFRDRDTEAFF.

The rearrangement joins TRBV7-9 to TRBJ1-2; D is ambiguous. The V gene's germline CDR1 is SEHNR and CDR2 FQNEAQ (reference sequence). Trimming took off 5 bases at V and 4 bases at J, with 14 bases between the two ends. The CDR3 is 14 residues long. The CDR3 DNA follows: TGTGCCAGCAGCCCAGCCGCGGACGGCTATGGCTACACCTTC. Its protein product is CASSPAADGYGYTF.

This clone was counted once. The rearrangement uses TRBV9 and TRBJ2-1; TRBD2 matches at 10 bases. Germline V CDR1 and CDR2: SGDLS, YYNGEE. The CDR3 consists of 17 residues. J lost 3 bases, V lost 0 bases, and 6 bases had no gene match. The CDR3 region is CASSVDRLAGIYNEQFF. Written as DNA, the CDR3 is TGTGCCAGCAGCGTAGATCGACTAGCGGGTATCTACAATGAGCAGTTCTTC. Using reference TRBV9 and TRBJ2-1 for the parts outside the CDR3, the full variable domain is DSGVTQTPKHLITATGQRVTLRCSPRSGDLSVYWYQQSLDQGLQFLIQYYNGEERAKGNILERFSAQQFPDLHSELNLSSLELGDSALYFCASSVDRLAGIYNEQFFGPGTRLTVL.

The rearrangement links TRBV10-2 to TRBJ2-7, with D unclear. There are 15 residues in the CDR3. The V end was cut by 2 bases, the J end by 4 bases, with 15 bases between. CDR1 WSHSY and CDR2 SAAADI come from the germline V gene. The CDR3: CASSESAKVPYEQYF. CDR3 bases: TGCGCCAGCAGTGAGAGCGCCAAGGTACCGTACGAGCAGTACTTC.